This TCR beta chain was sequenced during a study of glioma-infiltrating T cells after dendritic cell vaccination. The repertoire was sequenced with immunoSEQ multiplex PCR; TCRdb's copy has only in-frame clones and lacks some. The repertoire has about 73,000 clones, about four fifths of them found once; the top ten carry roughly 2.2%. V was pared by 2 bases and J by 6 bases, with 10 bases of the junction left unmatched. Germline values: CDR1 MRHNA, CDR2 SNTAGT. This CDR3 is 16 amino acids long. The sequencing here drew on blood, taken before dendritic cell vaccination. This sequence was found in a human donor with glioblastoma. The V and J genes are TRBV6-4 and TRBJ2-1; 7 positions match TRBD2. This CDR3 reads CASSDTSAGRTNEQFF. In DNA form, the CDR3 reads TGTGCCAGCAGTGACACATCAGCGGGGCGAACCAATGAGCAGTTCTTC.